Listed below are T cell receptor beta chains from one sample, sequenced in a study of T cell changes during pregnancy in multiple sclerosis. Some clones are missing from TCRdb's copy, which holds only in-frame ones; the method was immunoSEQ multiplex PCR. The sample has about 32,000 clones, about 93% seen once; the top ten hold 0.41%. The sequencing used CD4+ T cells from peripheral blood mononuclear cells, collected in the second trimester of pregnancy. The receptors were gathered from a female donor with multiple sclerosis, enrolled in a pregnancy study. Both conserved end residues are trimmed from each CDR3.

j_call	v_call	cdr3_aa
TRBJ1-1	TRBV5-1	ASSLVGGLEAF
TRBJ2-1	TRBV19	ASSSLAGGYNEQF
TRBJ2-2	TRBV9	ASSVGGSGTSGELF
TRBJ1-5	TRBV6-6	ASRGVQGAWQPQH
TRBJ1-2	TRBV29-1	SVGGTGGFGYT
TRBJ2-3	TRBV19	ASSIVAGRTDTQY
TRBJ1-1	TRBV6-1	ASSATTGGSTEAF
TRBJ2-5	TRBV25-1	ASSAYESFNGETQY
TRBJ2-1	TRBV10-1	ASLFRGGQF
TRBJ2-3	TRBV5-1	ASSLETSADTQY